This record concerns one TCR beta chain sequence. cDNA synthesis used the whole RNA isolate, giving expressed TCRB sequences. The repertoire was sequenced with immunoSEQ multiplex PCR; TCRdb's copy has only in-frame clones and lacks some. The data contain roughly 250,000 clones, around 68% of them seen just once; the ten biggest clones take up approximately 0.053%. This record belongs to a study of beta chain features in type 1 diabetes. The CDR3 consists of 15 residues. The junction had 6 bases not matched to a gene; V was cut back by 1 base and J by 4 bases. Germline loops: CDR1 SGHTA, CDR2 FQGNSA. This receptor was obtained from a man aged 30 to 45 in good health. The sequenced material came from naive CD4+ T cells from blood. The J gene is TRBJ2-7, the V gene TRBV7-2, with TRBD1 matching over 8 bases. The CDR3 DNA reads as TGTGCCAGCAGCTTAGAGGCAGGGGGCAGGTACGAGCAGTACTTC. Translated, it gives CASSLEAGGRYEQYF.